This T cell receptor (beta chain) was identified in a study of T cell responses to AZD1222 COVID-19 vaccine. Study-wide context: Second-dose groups at about 4 or about 12 weeks were pooled.

The table came from immunoSEQ multiplex PCR; TCRdb's copy has only in-frame clones and leaves some out. Found here are approximately 180,000 clones, 88% of them singletons; the top ten hold over 6%. Study-level findings and limits: Elevations in Spike-specific TCR breadth and depth followed administration of two AZD1222 doses. The study found vaccine-associated CD4 TCRs spanning spike, dominant at 160-218 and 743-854.

The CDR3 runs to 13 residues. V lost 3 bases and J lost 2, with 4 bases in between. Germline V gene data show CDR1 as MNHNS and CDR2 as SASEGT. This clone was observed a single time. Its antigen is undetermined. The TCR sequence derives from an adult in good health. This material consisted of peripheral blood, taken on day 0 of AZD1222 vaccination. V usage is TRBV6-1 and J usage is TRBJ2-2, with D unclear. CDR3 nucleotide sequence: TGTGCCAGCAGTGACACCAACACCGGGGAGCTGTTTTTT. Its protein product is CASSDTNTGELFF.